The text below deals with one T cell receptor beta chain. This entry is derived from a study of T cell responses to AZD1222 COVID-19 vaccine. TCRdb keeps only in-frame clones here, not all; method: immunoSEQ multiplex PCR. The table lists roughly 50,000 clones, more than 60% of them singletons. Trimming shortened V by 2 bases and J by 2 bases, and 12 bases separated the two germline ends. Germline V gives CDR1 SEHNR, CDR2 FQNEAQ (reference sequence). This CDR3 has 15 amino acids. The sample was peripheral blood, taken on day 0 of AZD1222 vaccination. The chain uses TRBV7-9 and TRBJ1-2, with D possibly TRBD1 on 5 matching bases. The sequence came from an adult in good health. Written as DNA, the CDR3 is TGTGCCAGCAGCTTAAGACAGACCATAAACTATGGCTACACCTTC. Its translation: CASSLRQTINYGYTF.